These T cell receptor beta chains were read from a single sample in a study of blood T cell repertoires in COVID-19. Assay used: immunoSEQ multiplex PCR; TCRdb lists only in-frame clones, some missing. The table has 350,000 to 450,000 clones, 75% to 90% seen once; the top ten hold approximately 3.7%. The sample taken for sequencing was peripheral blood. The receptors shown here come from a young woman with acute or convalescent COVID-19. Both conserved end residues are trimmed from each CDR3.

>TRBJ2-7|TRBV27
ASSLGTSPYEQY
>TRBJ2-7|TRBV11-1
ASSWGRRAESEQY
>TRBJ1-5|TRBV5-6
ASSFYGRGNQPQH
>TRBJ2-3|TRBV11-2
ASSFGPGRTDTQY
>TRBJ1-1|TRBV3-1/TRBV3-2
ASSQGDRDEAF
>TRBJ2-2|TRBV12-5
ASGLAPGTGELF
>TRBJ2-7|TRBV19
ASSSRSTTYEQY
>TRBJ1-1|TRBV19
ASIPRGRGRNTEAF
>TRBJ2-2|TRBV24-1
ATSGRSRENTGELF
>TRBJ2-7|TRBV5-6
ASSQGLAGGMS
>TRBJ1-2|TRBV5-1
ASSLGASGGVAGYT
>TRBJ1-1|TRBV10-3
AIGSRSGAF
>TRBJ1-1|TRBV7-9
ASSGGDLNTEAF
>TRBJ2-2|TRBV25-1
ASRDRGYTGELF
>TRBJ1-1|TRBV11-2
ASSAVGVRVASGRAF
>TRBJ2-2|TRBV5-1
ASSLVGQGRTGELF
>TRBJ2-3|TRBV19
ASSPSPLGTQY
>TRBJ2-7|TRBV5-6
ASSLASRAGGDYEQY
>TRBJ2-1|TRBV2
ASRGGRQALNEQF
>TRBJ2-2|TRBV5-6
ASSFGFGLADTGELF
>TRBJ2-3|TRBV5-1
ASRPSGGKSDTQY
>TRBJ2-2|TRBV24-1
ATSLTGYTGELF
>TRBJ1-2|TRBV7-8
ASTDREWGYT
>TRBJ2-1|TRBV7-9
ASSRGGGSNNEQF
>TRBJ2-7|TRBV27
ASSYQGSSYEQY
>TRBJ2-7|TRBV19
ASSPLAVAYEQY
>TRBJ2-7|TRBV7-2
ASSFRTGYEQY
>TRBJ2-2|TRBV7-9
ASSGPNAGELF
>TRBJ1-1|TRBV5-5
ASSFPGTEAF
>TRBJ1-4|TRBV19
ASKDKGSSGEKLF
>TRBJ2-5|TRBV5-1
ASSLSAGGNGETQY
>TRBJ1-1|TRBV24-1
AASGNRGVNTEAF
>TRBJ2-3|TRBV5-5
ASRSRVTDTQY
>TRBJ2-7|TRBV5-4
ASSSASGRAQQSEQY
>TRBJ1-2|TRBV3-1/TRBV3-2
ASSQDRQGARGYT
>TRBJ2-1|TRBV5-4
ASSLGGQGRNEQF
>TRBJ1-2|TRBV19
ASTPTGANYGYT